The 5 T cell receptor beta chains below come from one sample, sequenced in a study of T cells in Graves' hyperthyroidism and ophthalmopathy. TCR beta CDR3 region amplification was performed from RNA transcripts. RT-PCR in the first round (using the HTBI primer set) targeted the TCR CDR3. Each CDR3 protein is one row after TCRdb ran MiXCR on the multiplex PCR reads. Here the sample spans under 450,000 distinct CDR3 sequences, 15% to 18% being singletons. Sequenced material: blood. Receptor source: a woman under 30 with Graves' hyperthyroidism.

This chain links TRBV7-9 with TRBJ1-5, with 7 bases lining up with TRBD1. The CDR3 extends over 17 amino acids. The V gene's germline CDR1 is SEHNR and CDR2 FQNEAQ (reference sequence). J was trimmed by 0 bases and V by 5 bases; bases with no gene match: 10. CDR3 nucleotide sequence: TGTGCCAGCAGCGGGGACAGAAGCTTATATAGCAATCAGCCCCAGCATTTT. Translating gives CASSGDRSLYSNQPQHF.

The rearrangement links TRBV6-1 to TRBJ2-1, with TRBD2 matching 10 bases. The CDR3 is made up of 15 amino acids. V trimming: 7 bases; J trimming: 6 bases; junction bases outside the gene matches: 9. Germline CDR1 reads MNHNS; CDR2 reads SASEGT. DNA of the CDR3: TGTGCCAGCACCTCAGCGGGGGGGCCGGGCAATGAGCAGTTCTTC. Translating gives CASTSAGGPGNEQFF.

The CDR3 loop is CASMAVAGDTQYF. The CDR3 nucleotides are TGCGCCAGCATGGCAGTCGCAGGGGATACGCAGTATTTT. This chain uses TRBV10-1 with TRBJ2-3; tentatively, D is TRBD1 (5 bases). CDR1 is WNHNN and CDR2 is SYGVQD in the germline V gene (reference sequence). The CDR3 contains 13 residues. Trimming pared 7 bases from V and 6 bases from J, leaving 14 bases between.

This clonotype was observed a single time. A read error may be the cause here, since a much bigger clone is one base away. CDR3 sequence (DNA): TGTGCCAGCAGTTTATCCACAGTGTCGACTGAAGCTTCCTTT. Protein product: CASSLSTVSTEASF. V and J are TRBV27 and TRBJ1-1; no definite D call. Germline CDR1 reads MNHEY; CDR2 reads SMNVEV (reference sequence). The CDR3 totals 14 residues.

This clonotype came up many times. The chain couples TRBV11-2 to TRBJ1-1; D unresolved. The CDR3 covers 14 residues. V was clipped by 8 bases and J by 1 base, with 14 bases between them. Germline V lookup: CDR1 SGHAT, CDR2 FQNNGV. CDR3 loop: CASSTHRPNTEAFF. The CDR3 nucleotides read TGTGCCAGCTCCACACACCGGCCGAACACTGAAGCTTTCTTT.